These T cell receptor beta chains were read from a single sample in a study of T cell responses to AZD1222 COVID-19 vaccine. Libraries were prepared by immunoSEQ multiplex PCR; TCRdb keeps only in-frame clonotypes and omits some of them. The sample includes about 140,000 clones, 80% to 95% of them seen just once. The sample was peripheral blood, taken 28 days after the second AZD1222 dose. The receptors stem from an adult who received the AZD1222 COVID-19 vaccine. CDR3s include the opening cysteine and the closing phenylalanine or tryptophan. The D gene is left open where the match is weak. The size entry is marked missing in some rows and otherwise reads once, few, many or a size class.

>TRBJ2-7|NA|few|TRBV7-8
CASLGTGAQKQYF
TGTGCCAGCCTTGGCACGGGGGCCCAAAAGCAGTACTTC
>TRBJ1-4|NA|once|TRBV12-3/TRBV12-4
CASRRKNEKLFF
TGTGCCAGCAGACGAAAGAATGAAAAACTGTTTTTT
>TRBJ1-2|TRBD1|once|TRBV10-3
CAISESKQGANGYTF
TGTGCCATCAGTGAGTCGAAACAGGGGGCGAATGGCTACACCTTC
>TRBJ1-2|NA|NA|TRBV19
CASTPGWSYGYTF
TGTGCCAGTACCCCGGGATGGAGCTATGGCTACACCTTC
>TRBJ2-5|NA|NA|TRBV9
CASSVEGGGAGETQYF
TGTGCCAGCAGCGTAGAGGGAGGGGGAGCGGGAGAGACCCAGTACTTC
>TRBJ1-6|NA|NA|TRBV19
CASSRGRQVGSALHF
TGTGCCAGTAGTCGAGGGCGACAGGTCGGGTCAGCTCTCCACTTT
>TRBJ1-1|NA|NA|TRBV19
CASSSLGLNTEAFF
TGTGCCAGTAGTTCCCTGGGTTTGAACACTGAAGCTTTCTTT
>TRBJ2-1|TRBD2|NA|TRBV4-2
CASSQDLLPGGGTLRQFF
TGTGCCAGCAGCCAAGATCTGTTACCTGGGGGAGGGACCTTGAGGCAGTTCTTC
>TRBJ1-1|NA|few|TRBV4-3
CASSQDPKSPEAFF
TGCGCCAGCAGCCAAGATCCAAAGAGCCCTGAAGCTTTCTTT
>TRBJ1-4|NA|NA|TRBV28
CASSNLGQDNEKLFF
TGTGCCAGCAGTAACCTGGGGCAGGATAATGAAAAACTGTTTTTT
>TRBJ2-7|NA|NA|TRBV29-1
CSVEEGGAVHEQYF
TGCAGCGTTGAAGAAGGGGGGGCAGTCCACGAGCAGTACTTC
>TRBJ1-4|TRBD1|NA|TRBV7-9
CASSLGGQGDEKLFF
TGTGCCAGCAGCTTAGGGGGACAGGGAGACGAAAAACTGTTTTTT
>TRBJ1-6|TRBD1|NA|TRBV11-2
CASSLAGTGISHF
TGTGCCAGCAGCTTAGCAGGGACAGGGATTAGTCACTTT
>TRBJ2-7|NA|NA|TRBV10-3
CAISPDMSENEQYF
TGTGCCATCAGTCCTGACATGAGCGAGAACGAGCAGTACTTC
>TRBJ1-2|NA|NA|TRBV9
CASSVDTSINYGYTF
TGTGCCAGCAGCGTTGACACTTCGATTAACTATGGCTACACCTTC
>TRBJ1-2|NA|NA|TRBV3-1/TRBV3-2
CASSLGHRAYGYTF
TGTGCCAGCAGCCTCGGACACCGAGCGTATGGCTACACCTTC
>TRBJ1-1|NA|NA|TRBV4-1
CASSQGTGFNTEAFF
TGCGCCAGCAGCCAAGGGACTGGCTTCAACACTGAAGCTTTCTTT
>TRBJ2-3|NA|NA|TRBV19
CASREGTTSTDTQYF
TGTGCCAGTAGGGAGGGGACGACTAGCACAGATACGCAGTATTTT
>TRBJ2-3|TRBD2|NA|TRBV3-1/TRBV3-2
CASSQASGSADTQYF
TGTGCCAGCAGCCAAGCTAGCGGGAGCGCAGATACGCAGTATTTT
>TRBJ2-3|NA|NA|TRBV27
CASTDTQYF
TGTGCCAGCACAGATACGCAGTATTTT
>TRBJ1-3|NA|many|TRBV11-2
CASSSHSSSGNTIYF
TGTGCCAGCAGCTCGCACAGTAGCTCTGGAAACACCATATATTTT